This TCR beta chain is drawn from a study of blood T cell repertoires in COVID-19. Study-wide context: Sites in the United States, Italy and Spain provided acute and convalescent COVID-19 samples. The analysed material was cDNA or gDNA that came from T cells, B-cell-depleted T cells, or PBMCs.

Authors' processing steps: Quantification of nucleated cells was approximated via reference gene primer amplification. Clones were sequenced by immunoSEQ multiplex PCR, and TCRdb holds only the in-frame ones, with some missing. That table supplies the V and J calls and clone size; D and trimming were determined from the DNA. The sample carries 18,000 or so clones, approximately 85% recorded once. Sequenced sample: peripheral blood. The sequence derives from a man in his forties or fifties with active or convalescent COVID-19.

The CDR3 spells CASRGEPDETQYF. Written as DNA, the CDR3 is TGTGCCAGCCGGGGGGAGCCAGACGAGACCCAGTACTTC. The V gene is TRBV3-1 (or the pseudogene TRBV3-2), the J gene TRBJ2-5, with 7 bases matching TRBD2. V was clipped by 8 bases and J by 5 bases; unmatched bases: 8. The germline gives CDR1 LGHDT, CDR2 YNNKEL (reference sequence). CDR3 size: 13 residues.